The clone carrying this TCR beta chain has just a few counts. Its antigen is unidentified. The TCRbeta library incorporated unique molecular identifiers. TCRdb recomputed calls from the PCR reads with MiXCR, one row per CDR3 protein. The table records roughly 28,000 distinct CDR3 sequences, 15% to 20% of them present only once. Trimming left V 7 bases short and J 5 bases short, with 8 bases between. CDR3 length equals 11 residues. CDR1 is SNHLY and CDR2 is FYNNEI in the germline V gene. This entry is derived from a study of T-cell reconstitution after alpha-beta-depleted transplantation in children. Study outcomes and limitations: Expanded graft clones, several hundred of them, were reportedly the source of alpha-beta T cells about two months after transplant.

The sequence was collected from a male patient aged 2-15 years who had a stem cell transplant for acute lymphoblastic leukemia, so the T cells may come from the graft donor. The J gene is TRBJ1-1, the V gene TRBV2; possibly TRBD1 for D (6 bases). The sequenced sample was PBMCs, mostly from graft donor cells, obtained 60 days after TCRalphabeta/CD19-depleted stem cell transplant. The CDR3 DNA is TGTGCCAGCATAAGGGGGACTGAAGCTTTCTTT. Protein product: CASIRGTEAFF.